This is a list of T cell receptor beta chains from one sample in a study of cytomegalovirus exposure and HLA in healthy donors. Libraries were prepared by immunoSEQ multiplex PCR; TCRdb keeps only in-frame clonotypes and omits some of them. This table has about 200,000 clones, roughly 13% appearing once. The material sequenced was PBMCs. The receptor set was obtained from a man aged 45 to 65 in good health and CMV-seropositive. Both conserved end residues are part of each CDR3. A D gene is named only where the DNA matches it firmly. Clone size is shown for a subset of rows, as once, few, many or a class of expanded clone.

d_call: .
j_call: TRBJ2-7
v_call: TRBV9
clone_size: .
cdr3_nt: TGTGCCAGCAGCGTAGGCCGGCAGGGTTACGAGCAGTACTTC
cdr3_aa: CASSVGRQGYEQYF

d_call: TRBD1
j_call: TRBJ2-1
v_call: TRBV6-1
clone_size: .
cdr3_nt: TGTGCCAGCAGTATACAGGGGTATGAGCAGTTCTTC
cdr3_aa: CASSIQGYEQFF

d_call: .
j_call: TRBJ1-2
v_call: TRBV6-6
clone_size: few
cdr3_nt: TGTGCCAGCATCGATCAGGGAGGGGCGAACTATGGCTACACCTTC
cdr3_aa: CASIDQGGANYGYTF

d_call: TRBD1
j_call: TRBJ1-5
v_call: TRBV2
clone_size: few
cdr3_nt: TGTGCCAGCAGTGGGGACAGGGGGCTTCAGCCCCAGCATTTT
cdr3_aa: CASSGDRGLQPQHF

d_call: TRBD1
j_call: TRBJ2-3
v_call: TRBV10-1
clone_size: few
cdr3_nt: TGCGCCAGCAGTGACAGGGGGAATACGCAGTATTTT
cdr3_aa: CASSDRGNTQYF

d_call: TRBD2
j_call: TRBJ2-2
v_call: TRBV28
clone_size: few
cdr3_nt: TGTGCCAGCAGTTCCTCGTGGGGGGGGAGAAGGGAGCTGTTTTTT
cdr3_aa: CASSSSWGGRRELFF

d_call: .
j_call: TRBJ1-5
v_call: TRBV28
clone_size: .
cdr3_nt: TGTGCCAGCAGTTCCCAGGACAGAAGGAAGCAGCATTTT
cdr3_aa: CASSSQDRRKQHF

d_call: .
j_call: TRBJ1-1
v_call: TRBV4-3
clone_size: few
cdr3_nt: TGCGCCAGCAGCCACCAACAGGGTTGGGACACTGAAGCTTTCTTT
cdr3_aa: CASSHQQGWDTEAFF

d_call: .
j_call: TRBJ2-2
v_call: TRBV11-2
clone_size: few
cdr3_nt: TGTGCCAGCAGCTTAGGGCGGAGGGTCTTCGGGGAGCTGTTTTTT
cdr3_aa: CASSLGRRVFGELFF

d_call: .
j_call: TRBJ1-1
v_call: TRBV9
clone_size: .
cdr3_nt: TGTGCCAGCAGCGTAGACGTTAAAGGCGGCACTGAAGCTTTCTTT
cdr3_aa: CASSVDVKGGTEAFF

d_call: .
j_call: TRBJ1-2
v_call: TRBV27
clone_size: .
cdr3_nt: TGTGCCAGCAGCGATCTCACTACCCTGCCTCGCTATGGCTACACCTTC
cdr3_aa: CASSDLTTLPRYGYTF

d_call: TRBD2
j_call: TRBJ2-5
v_call: TRBV19
clone_size: .
cdr3_nt: TGTGCCAGCGGTAGCGGGGGGTCTCAAGAGACCCAGTACTTC
cdr3_aa: CASGSGGSQETQYF

d_call: TRBD1
j_call: TRBJ1-2
v_call: TRBV2
clone_size: few
cdr3_nt: TGTGCCAGCAGTGCACTGGCAGGGGGTGGGTATGGCTACACCTTC
cdr3_aa: CASSALAGGGYGYTF

d_call: .
j_call: TRBJ2-5
v_call: TRBV7-8
clone_size: .
cdr3_nt: TGTGCCAGCAGCTTACCGGGGGATTTCCAAGAGACCCAGTACTTC
cdr3_aa: CASSLPGDFQETQYF

d_call: .
j_call: TRBJ1-1
v_call: TRBV4-2
clone_size: few
cdr3_nt: TGTGCCAGCAGCCAAGCGGGAGGAGGTCCCGCGAACACTGAAGCTTTCTTT
cdr3_aa: CASSQAGGGPANTEAFF

d_call: TRBD1
j_call: TRBJ1-2
v_call: TRBV2
clone_size: .
cdr3_nt: TGTGCCAGCAGTGCGACAGGGGCGGATGGCTACACCTTC
cdr3_aa: CASSATGADGYTF

d_call: .
j_call: TRBJ2-3
v_call: TRBV9
clone_size: few
cdr3_nt: TGTGCCAGCAGCCTTGAGGTTAGCACAGATACGCAGTATTTT
cdr3_aa: CASSLEVSTDTQYF

d_call: .
j_call: TRBJ2-7
v_call: TRBV6-6
clone_size: .
cdr3_nt: TGTGCCAGCAGTGGGACTTCTCCTGGCGAGCAGTACTTC
cdr3_aa: CASSGTSPGEQYF

d_call: .
j_call: TRBJ2-3
v_call: TRBV1
clone_size: few
cdr3_nt: TGCACCAGCAGCCAAGACTCACTTGCTAGCACAGATACGCAGTATTTT
cdr3_aa: CTSSQDSLASTDTQYF

d_call: .
j_call: TRBJ2-4
v_call: TRBV5-6
clone_size: few
cdr3_nt: TGTGCCAGCAGCTTGCCAGGAAAGGTCAAAAACATTCAGTACTTC
cdr3_aa: CASSLPGKVKNIQYF

d_call: TRBD1
j_call: TRBJ1-5
v_call: TRBV7-6
clone_size: few
cdr3_nt: TGTGCCAGCAGCTTAGGGACAGGGGACAATCAGCCCCAGCATTTT
cdr3_aa: CASSLGTGDNQPQHF

d_call: TRBD1
j_call: TRBJ2-3
v_call: TRBV4-1
clone_size: .
cdr3_nt: TGCGCCAGCAGCCAAGATAGGACAGGGATGGATACGCAGTATTTT
cdr3_aa: CASSQDRTGMDTQYF

d_call: .
j_call: TRBJ2-2
v_call: TRBV19
clone_size: .
cdr3_nt: TGTGCCAGTAGTATAGGACACTCGAACACCGGGGAGCTGTTTTTT
cdr3_aa: CASSIGHSNTGELFF

d_call: .
j_call: TRBJ1-6
v_call: TRBV9
clone_size: .
cdr3_nt: TGTGCCAGCAGCGCCCGACAGGTGGAGTCACCCCTCCACTTT
cdr3_aa: CASSARQVESPLHF

d_call: TRBD1
j_call: TRBJ1-3
v_call: TRBV7-2
clone_size: .
cdr3_nt: TGTGCCAGCAGATACAGGGGGCCTGGAAACACCATATATTTT
cdr3_aa: CASRYRGPGNTIYF

d_call: .
j_call: TRBJ1-2
v_call: TRBV7-9
clone_size: few
cdr3_nt: TGTGCCAGCAACAAAGGGGATGGCTACACCTTC
cdr3_aa: CASNKGDGYTF

d_call: TRBD2
j_call: TRBJ2-2
v_call: TRBV6-5
clone_size: few
cdr3_nt: TGTGCCAGCAGCCACGGGGGGTTTACCGGGGAGCTGTTTTTT
cdr3_aa: CASSHGGFTGELFF

d_call: .
j_call: TRBJ1-1
v_call: TRBV29-1
clone_size: few
cdr3_nt: TGCAGCGTAGGACGGGGGGGGACTGAAGCTTTCTTT
cdr3_aa: CSVGRGGTEAFF

d_call: TRBD2
j_call: TRBJ2-3
v_call: TRBV6-5
clone_size: .
cdr3_nt: TGTGCCAGCAGTTCCAGCGGGGGGCTCAGAGATACGCAGTATTTT
cdr3_aa: CASSSSGGLRDTQYF

d_call: .
j_call: TRBJ2-2
v_call: TRBV11-2
clone_size: .
cdr3_nt: TGTGCCAGCATCCCGCGGGGCGGGGGCGCGAACACCGGGGAGCTGTTTTTT
cdr3_aa: CASIPRGGGANTGELFF

d_call: .
j_call: TRBJ1-2
v_call: TRBV30
clone_size: few
cdr3_nt: TGTGCCTGGAGCCTGGGTTCGGGCTATGGCTACACCTTC
cdr3_aa: CAWSLGSGYGYTF

d_call: TRBD1
j_call: TRBJ2-2
v_call: TRBV5-4
clone_size: few
cdr3_nt: TGTGCCAGCAGCTCGCGGACAGGGGAAAACACCGGGGAGCTGTTTTTT
cdr3_aa: CASSSRTGENTGELFF

d_call: .
j_call: TRBJ1-2
v_call: TRBV14
clone_size: few
cdr3_nt: TGTGCCAGCAGCCAAGGAGGGCGGGTTGGATGGTATGGCTACACCTTC
cdr3_aa: CASSQGGRVGWYGYTF

d_call: .
j_call: TRBJ1-1
v_call: TRBV5-3
clone_size: few
cdr3_nt: TGTGCCAGAAGCTTGGGGTGGGGCGTTAACACTGAAGCTTTCTTT
cdr3_aa: CARSLGWGVNTEAFF

d_call: TRBD1
j_call: TRBJ1-5
v_call: TRBV12-5
clone_size: .
cdr3_nt: TGTGCTAGTGGTTGGGACAGGGGGCGCGGAAATCAGCCCCAGCATTTT
cdr3_aa: CASGWDRGRGNQPQHF

d_call: TRBD1
j_call: TRBJ1-5
v_call: TRBV6-6
clone_size: .
cdr3_nt: TGTGCCAGCAGAGGACAGGGGGGGAGCAATCAGCCCCAGCATTTT
cdr3_aa: CASRGQGGSNQPQHF

d_call: .
j_call: TRBJ2-1
v_call: TRBV19
clone_size: few
cdr3_nt: TGTGCCAGTAGTATGGGTCCTAGGCAGTTCTTC
cdr3_aa: CASSMGPRQFF

d_call: TRBD1
j_call: TRBJ2-1
v_call: TRBV6-5
clone_size: .
cdr3_nt: TGTGCCAGCAGCTCTACAGGGGGATGGTACAATGAGCAGTTCTTC
cdr3_aa: CASSSTGGWYNEQFF